This T cell receptor beta chain was recovered during a study of T cell repertoires in cytomegalovirus infection. Findings of the study overall: The ex vivo response showed dominance by HLA-C-restricted CMV-specific TCR beta clonotypes.

Germline V CDR1 and CDR2: LNHNV, YYDKDF (reference sequence). The CDR3 is 13 amino acids. The germline V and J ends were trimmed by 3 bases and 5 bases, with 8 bases remaining between them. In TCRdb, the reads were re-called with MiXCR into one record per CDR3 protein. The sample lists about 230,000 distinct CDR3 sequences; 22% were seen once. A note on this clonotype: As yet, its antigen is unknown.

The chain joins TRBV15 to TRBJ1-5; no reliable D call. The TCR was taken from a human donor in good health (CMV status not recorded). Some clones in this sample may be carry-over from other donors' samples. The sequencing sample was made of CD8+ T cells from PBMCs. This chain's CDR3 is CATSSLYYQPQHF. In DNA, the CDR3 is TGTGCCACCAGCAGCCTCTATTATCAGCCCCAGCATTTT. The variable domain in full, completed from reference TRBV15 and TRBJ1-5, reads DAMVIQNPRYQVTQFGKPVTLSCSQTLNHNVMYWYQQKSSQAPKLLFHYYDKDFNNEADTPDNFQSRRPNTSFCFLDIRSPGLGDTAMYLCATSSLYYQPQHFGDGTRLSIL.